This TCR beta chain originates from a study of control samples from healthy donors and cancer patients. This table comes from immunoSEQ multiplex PCR, and its TCRdb copy is limited to in-frame clones, with some not included. This sample has approximately 100,000 clones; roughly 91% occur once, and the top ten carry 19%. The CDR3 length is 13 residues. Germline lookup yields CDR1 SGHRS and CDR2 YFSETQ. Trimming removed 1 base at V and 7 bases at J, with 8 bases between. The receptor comes from a man in his sixties with lung cancer. Material for sequencing was PBMCs. This chain connects TRBV5-1 to TRBJ1-4; D possibly corresponds to TRBD1 (5 bases). This CDR3 reads CASSLQGSEKLFF. CDR3 nucleotide sequence: TGCGCCAGCAGCTTGCAGGGCAGTGAAAAACTGTTTTTT.